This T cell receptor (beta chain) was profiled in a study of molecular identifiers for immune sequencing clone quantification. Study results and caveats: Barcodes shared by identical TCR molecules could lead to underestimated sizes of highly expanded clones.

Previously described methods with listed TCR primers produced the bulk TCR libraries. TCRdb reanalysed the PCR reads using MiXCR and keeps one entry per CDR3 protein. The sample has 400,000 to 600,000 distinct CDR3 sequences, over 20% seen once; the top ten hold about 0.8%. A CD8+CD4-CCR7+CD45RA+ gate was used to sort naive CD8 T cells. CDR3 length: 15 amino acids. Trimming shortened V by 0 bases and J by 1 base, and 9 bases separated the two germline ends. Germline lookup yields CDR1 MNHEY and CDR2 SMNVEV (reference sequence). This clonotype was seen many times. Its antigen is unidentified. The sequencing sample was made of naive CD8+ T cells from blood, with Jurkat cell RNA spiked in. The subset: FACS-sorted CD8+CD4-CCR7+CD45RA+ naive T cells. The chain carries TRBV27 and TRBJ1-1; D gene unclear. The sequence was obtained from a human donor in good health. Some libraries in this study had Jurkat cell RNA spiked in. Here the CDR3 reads CASSLSSAANTEAFF. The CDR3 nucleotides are TGTGCCAGCAGTTTATCGTCGGCCGCGAACACTGAAGCTTTCTTT.